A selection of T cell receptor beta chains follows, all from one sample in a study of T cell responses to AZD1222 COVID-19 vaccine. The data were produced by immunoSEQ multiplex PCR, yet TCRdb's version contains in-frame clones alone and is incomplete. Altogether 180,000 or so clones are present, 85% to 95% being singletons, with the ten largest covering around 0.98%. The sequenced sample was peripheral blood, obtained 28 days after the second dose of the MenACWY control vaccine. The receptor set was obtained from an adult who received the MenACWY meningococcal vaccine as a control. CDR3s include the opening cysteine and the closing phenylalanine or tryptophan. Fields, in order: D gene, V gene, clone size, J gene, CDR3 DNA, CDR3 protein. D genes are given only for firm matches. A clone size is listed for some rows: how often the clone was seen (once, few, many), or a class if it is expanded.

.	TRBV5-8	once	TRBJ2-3	TGTGCCAGCCCCGAATCTTGGGGATCTAGCACAGATACGCAGTATTTT	CASPESWGSSTDTQYF
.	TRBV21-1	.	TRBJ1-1	TGTGCCAGCAGCCTCCGTAGACATTTGAACACTGAAGCTTTCTTT	CASSLRRHLNTEAFF
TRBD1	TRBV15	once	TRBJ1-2	TGTGCCACCAGCAGAGGAGGACAGGGGAGCTATGGCTACACCTTC	CATSRGGQGSYGYTF
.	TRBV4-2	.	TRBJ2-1	TGTGCCAGCAGCCAAGAACTTAACAATGAGCAGTTCTTC	CASSQELNNEQFF
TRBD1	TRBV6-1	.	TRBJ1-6	TGTGCCAGCAGTGATTTTACAGGGGGATATTCACCCCTCCACTTT	CASSDFTGGYSPLHF
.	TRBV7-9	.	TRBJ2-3	TGTGCCAGCAGCTCGGGACAGCGGGGTAGCACAGATACGCAGTATTTT	CASSSGQRGSTDTQYF
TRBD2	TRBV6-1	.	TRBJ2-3	TGTGCCAGCAGTCAAGCGGGGGGCACAGATACGCAGTATTTT	CASSQAGGTDTQYF
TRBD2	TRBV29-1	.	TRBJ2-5	TGCAGCGTTTTGCGGGGGGAAGGAGAGACCCAGTACTTC	CSVLRGEGETQYF
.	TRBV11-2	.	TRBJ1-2	TGTGCCAGCAGCCCGAGGGGGAGGGGCCCCCGCTATGGCTACACCTTC	CASSPRGRGPRYGYTF
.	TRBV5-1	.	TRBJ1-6	TGCGCCAGCAGCTGGATCTATAATTCACCCCTCCACTTT	CASSWIYNSPLHF
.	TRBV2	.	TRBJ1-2	TGTGCCAGCAGTGAAAGGGCAGAAAGGAACTATGGCTACACCTTC	CASSERAERNYGYTF
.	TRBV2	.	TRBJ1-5	TGTGCCAGCAGTGAGTACGGGACAAGAGGCAATCAGCCCCAGCATTTT	CASSEYGTRGNQPQHF
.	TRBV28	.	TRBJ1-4	TGTGCCAGCAGTTTTCCCGGGACACTAAATGAAAAACTGTTTTTT	CASSFPGTLNEKLFF
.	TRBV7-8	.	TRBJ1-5	TGTGCCAGCAGCTTAAGGCAGGAGAATCAGCCCCAGCATTTT	CASSLRQENQPQHF
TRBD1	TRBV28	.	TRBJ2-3	TGTGCCAGCAGACAACAGGGGGCGCGAATCACAGATACGCAGTATTTT	CASRQQGARITDTQYF
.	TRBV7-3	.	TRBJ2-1	TGTGCCAGCAGCTTCGGGGGTTTTTACAATGAGCAGTTCTTC	CASSFGGFYNEQFF
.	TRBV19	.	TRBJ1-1	TGTGCCAGTAGTATCCAGGTCATGAACACTGAAGCTTTCTTT	CASSIQVMNTEAFF
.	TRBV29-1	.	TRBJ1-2	TGCAGCGGCTGGGACATTGCTAACTATGGCTACACCTTC	CSGWDIANYGYTF
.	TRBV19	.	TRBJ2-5	TGTGCCAGTAGTATAGGTTTCGTCAGCCAAGAGACCCAGTACTTC	CASSIGFVSQETQYF
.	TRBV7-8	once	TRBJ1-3	TGTGCCAGCAGCTTTAGCCCCCCAGGGTCCGGAAACACCATATATTTT	CASSFSPPGSGNTIYF
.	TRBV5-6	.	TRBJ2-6	TGTGCCAGCAGCCCTGGTTTCGCTGGGGCCAACGTCCTGACTTTC	CASSPGFAGANVLTF
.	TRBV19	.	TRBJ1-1	TGTGCCAGTACCATGGGGGGGCGCGGCACTGAAGCTTTCTTT	CASTMGGRGTEAFF
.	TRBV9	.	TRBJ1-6	TGTGCCAGCAGCGCCCACCTTGGGTCCAATTCACCCCTCCACTTT	CASSAHLGSNSPLHF
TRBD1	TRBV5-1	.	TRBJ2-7	TGCGCCAGCAGCCGGGGACAGGCCTACTACGAGCAGTACTTC	CASSRGQAYYEQYF
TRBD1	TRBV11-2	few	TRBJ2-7	TGTGCCAGCAGCCCAGATAGGGGGCCCTGGGACGACGAGCAGTACTTC	CASSPDRGPWDDEQYF
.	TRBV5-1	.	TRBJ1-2	TGCGCCAGCAGCCCGCAGGGGCTCGAGGATGGCTACACCTTC	CASSPQGLEDGYTF
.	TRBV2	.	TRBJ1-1	TGTGCCAGCGGCAGAGGGTTTACTGAAGCTTTCTTT	CASGRGFTEAFF
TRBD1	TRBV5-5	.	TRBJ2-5	TGTGCCAGCAGCTTGGCGGCCGGACAGGGCCCCCATATGCAGTACTTC	CASSLAAGQGPHMQYF
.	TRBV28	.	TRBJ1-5	TGTGCCAGCAGTTTGGGGGGCCCTAGCAATCAGCCCCAGCATTTT	CASSLGGPSNQPQHF
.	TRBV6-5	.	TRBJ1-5	TGTGCCAGCGGGGAGAGCGGGCAGCCCCAGCATTTT	CASGESGQPQHF
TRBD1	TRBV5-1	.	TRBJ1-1	TGCGCCAGCAGCTTGGCCGATTCAGGGGGGAACACTGAAGCTTTCTTT	CASSLADSGGNTEAFF
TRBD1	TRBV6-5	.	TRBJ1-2	TGTGCCAGCAGCTACGCGACAGGGGGCGATGGCTACACCTTC	CASSYATGGDGYTF
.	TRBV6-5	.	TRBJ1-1	TGTGCCAGCAGTTACTCACGGGTTGGCACTGAAGCTTTCTTT	CASSYSRVGTEAFF
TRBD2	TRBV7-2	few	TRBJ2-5	TGTGCCAGCAGCTACTCTAGCGGGGGGGAGACCCAGTACTTC	CASSYSSGGETQYF
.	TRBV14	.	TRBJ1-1	TGTGCCAGCCGTTTTGGGAGGAACACTGAAGCTTTCTTT	CASRFGRNTEAFF
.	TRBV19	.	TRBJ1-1	TGTGCCAGCCGCGGAATGGACACTGAAGCTTTCTTT	CASRGMDTEAFF
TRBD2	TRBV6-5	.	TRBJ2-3	TGTGCCAGCAGTTACTCCGCGCGGGGGGCAGATACGCAGTATTTT	CASSYSARGADTQYF
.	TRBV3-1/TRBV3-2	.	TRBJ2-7	TGTGCCAGCAGCCCCGGGCAGCTAGACTACGAGCAGTACTTC	CASSPGQLDYEQYF
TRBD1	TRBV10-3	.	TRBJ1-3	TGTGCCATCAGCCAAGGACAGGCACTCCACTCTGGAAACACCATATATTTT	CAISQGQALHSGNTIYF
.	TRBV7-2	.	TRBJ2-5	TGTGCCAGCAGCCTTCCACTGGAGACCCAGTACTTC	CASSLPLETQYF
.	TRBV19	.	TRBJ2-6	TGTGCCAGTACCCAATGGGTTCCCTCTGGGGCCAACGTCCTGACTTTC	CASTQWVPSGANVLTF
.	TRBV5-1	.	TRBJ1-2	TGCGCCAGCAGCCCGGGAGCTAACTATGGCTACACCTTC	CASSPGANYGYTF
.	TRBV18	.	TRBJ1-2	TGTGCCAGCTCACCACCGGTCGGGACCCGTCCTAACTATGGCTACACCTTC	CASSPPVGTRPNYGYTF
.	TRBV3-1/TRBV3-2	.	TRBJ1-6	TGTGCCAGCAGCCCCTCGGGTGGGTCACCCCTCCACTTT	CASSPSGGSPLHF
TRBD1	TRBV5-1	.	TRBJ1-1	TGCGCCAGCAGTAGGGGACAGGTGAGGACTGAAGCTTTCTTT	CASSRGQVRTEAFF
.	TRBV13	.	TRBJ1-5	TGTGCCAGCAGCAAAGGGTGGCAGCTCAATCAGCCCCAGCATTTT	CASSKGWQLNQPQHF
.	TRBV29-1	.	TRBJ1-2	TGCAGCGCGGGACCTGATGGCTACACCTTC	CSAGPDGYTF
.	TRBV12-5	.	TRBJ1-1	TGTGCTAGTGGTTTGGCACCGGTATACGGGCGCACTGAAGCTTTCTTT	CASGLAPVYGRTEAFF
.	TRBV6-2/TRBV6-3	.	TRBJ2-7	TGTGCCAGCAGTTACCCTCTCTCCTACGAGCAGTACTTC	CASSYPLSYEQYF
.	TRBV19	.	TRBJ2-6	TGTGCCAGTAGTATGGGCGGGTCCGGGGCCAACGTCCTGACTTTC	CASSMGGSGANVLTF
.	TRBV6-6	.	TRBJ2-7	TGTGCCAGCAGTTACTCGGAAAGCTCTACATACGAGCAGTACTTC	CASSYSESSTYEQYF
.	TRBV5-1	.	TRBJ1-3	TGCGCCAGCAGCAGGGACGACAGCTCTGGAAACACCATATATTTT	CASSRDDSSGNTIYF
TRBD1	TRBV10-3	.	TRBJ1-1	TGTGCCATCAGTGCTGGACAGGCGAGAGTCACTGAAGCTTTCTTT	CAISAGQARVTEAFF
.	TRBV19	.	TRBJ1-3	TGTGCCAGTAGTGTCCGGGACAGAAACACCATATATTTT	CASSVRDRNTIYF
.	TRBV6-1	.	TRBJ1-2	TGTGCCAGCAGTGAAGTGTCACAGGGCAGCTATGGCTACACCTTC	CASSEVSQGSYGYTF
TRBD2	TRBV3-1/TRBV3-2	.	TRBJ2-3	TGTGCCAGCAGCCCTAACTACGGGACTAGCGGTGCCACCACAGATACGCAGTATTTT	CASSPNYGTSGATTDTQYF
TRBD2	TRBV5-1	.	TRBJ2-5	TGCGCCAGCAGCCCTGGAATGAGAAGCGGGGGGGAAGAGACCCAGTACTTC	CASSPGMRSGGEETQYF
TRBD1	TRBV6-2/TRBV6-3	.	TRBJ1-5	TGTGCCAGCAGTTACTCCGGGACAGGGGGCTGGGGTCAGCCCCAGCATTTT	CASSYSGTGGWGQPQHF
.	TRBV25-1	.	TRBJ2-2	TGTGCCAGCACGAGACAGACCGGGGAGCTGTTTTTT	CASTRQTGELFF
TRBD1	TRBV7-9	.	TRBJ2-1	TGTGCCAGCAGCGCAGACAGGGGGCCCTACAATGAGCAGTTCTTC	CASSADRGPYNEQFF